This entry features one TCR beta chain sequence. Its binding antigen is unknown. Base quality data are lacking; no much larger clone is found one base away. This entry is derived from a study of blood T cell repertoires in COVID-19 (TCRdb year 2020). A note on the overall study: Samples from collaborators originated in the United States, Italy and Spain and spanned both the acute and convalescent phases of COVID-19. The material from the prospective study consisted of cDNA or gDNA derived from T cells, B-cell-depleted T cells, or PBMCs. Subjects who had been exposed to COVID-19, were actively infected with it, or had recovered from it provided the deeply sampled blood TCRbeta repertoires that made up the dataset. The repertoires were released in a freely available public database meant as a resource for research on the immune response to SARS-CoV-2. The samples were drawn from the first 160 participants of the ongoing ImmuneRACE study and from 1,254 subjects provided by 6 global collaborators. The sample metadata nearly always contained a de-identified subject ID, COVID-19 status, age in years and sex. Where available, HLA class I and class II types were taken from metadata supplied by the sample provider and were not determined by assay-based typing.

Here V drops 3 bases and J drops 8 bases, and the junction holds 4 bases not matched to any gene. The germline V gene gives CDR1 as SGHTS and CDR2 as YDEGEE. Taken from cysteine to phenylalanine, the CDR3 has 13 residues. Left in the record is the CDR3 DNA by itself, 39 bases read in frame from the first base. Study-wide findings and limitations: Clinical and demographic metadata were provided uncurated, with the amount varying by source and participant.

The immunoSEQ Assay, a bias-controlled multiplex PCR, was used to amplify TCRbeta CDR3 regions from genomic DNA. For the original study's pipeline: The number of nucleated cells in each sample was estimated from the amplification of reference gene primers within the assay. Sequence reads were collapsed and filtered to measure the absolute abundance of every unique TCRbeta CDR3 rearrangement. For each sample, productive Simpson clonality was calculated as the square root of Simpson's diversity index across productive rearrangements. TCRdb stores this immuneACCESS table with in-frame sequences only. Part of the clones is absent; in the studies checked, under half of the shortfall reflects unresolved V genes, and no reason is known for the rest. The D gene and trimming were derived from the DNA, and the V and J assignments and clone size from that table. The sample table contains 300,000 to 400,000 clones; only one count was recorded for approximately 91% of them. In total, the top ten clones hold 7% to 8% of the sample.

At one collaborating source in Seattle, patients were enrolled during active infection and were followed longitudinally through the course of disease. Whole blood was collected in K2EDTA tubes by collaborating institutions according to the institutions' own protocols. For TCRbeta analysis, collaborators shipped samples in one of three forms: frozen whole blood, isolated PBMCs, or DNA extracted from either of those sample types. The chain is encoded by TRBV5-8 joined to TRBJ1-2; the central 10 bases match TRBD1. The TCR originated in a woman between 70 and 85 years old with COVID-19, enrolled during active disease. Material: peripheral blood. In nucleotide form, the sequence is TGTGCCAGCAGCTCGGGACAGGGGATGGGCTACACCTTC. Translated, this is CASSSGQGMGYTF.